One and the same sample provided the 11 T cell receptor beta chains below, sequenced in a study of early T cells in non-severe SARS-CoV-2 infection. One entry per CDR3 protein, called by TCRdb with MiXCR from the 5' RACE reads. The repertoire holds over 45,000 distinct CDR3 sequences, with about 10% as singletons. Sequencing used whole blood. The receptors here all came from an adult who was a healthcare worker with PCR-confirmed SARS-CoV-2 infection or an uninfected control (not recorded which).

A few counts support this clonotype. This chain links TRBV6-2 or TRBV6-3 with TRBJ2-7, with TRBD2 identical over 11 bases. CDR3 length: 13 amino acids. Germline values: CDR1 MNHEY, CDR2 SVGEGT. The trim removed 10 bases at V and 3 bases at J, leaving 5 bases unmatched. The CDR3 DNA reads as TGTGCCACCTTACTAGCGGGAGTCTACGAGCAGTACTTC. Protein sequence: CATLLAGVYEQYF.

This clonotype was picked up a small number of times. V is TRBV10-1 and J is TRBJ2-3; TRBD2 aligns across 9 bases. There are 13 residues in the CDR3. V was pared by 8 bases and J by 6 bases, with 6 bases of the junction left unmatched. Germline V gene lookup returns CDR1 WNHNN and CDR2 SYGVQD (reference sequence). The CDR3 bases are TGCGCCAGCTCGGGACTAGCAGGGGATACGCAGTATTTT. Protein sequence: CASSGLAGDTQYF.

This clonotype was counted ten times or more. The chain carries TRBV7-9 and TRBJ1-1; 7 bases agree with TRBD1. Germline lookup yields CDR1 SEHNR and CDR2 FQNEAQ (reference sequence). Losses at the gene ends were 5 bases for V and 2 bases for J; bases not matched to a gene: 5. The CDR3 contains 14 residues. The CDR3 region has the DNA TGTGCCAGCAGCCGAGCAGGGGGAAACACTGAAGCTTTCTTT. Translated: CASSRAGGNTEAFF.

Only a few counts were recorded for this clonotype. The chain employs TRBV20-1 and TRBJ2-7; D remains unclear. CDR1 is DFQATT, CDR2 SNEGSKA, per germline (reference sequence). V lost 2 bases and J lost 3, with 17 bases in between. CDR3 size: 15 residues. The CDR3 DNA reads as TGCAGTGCTAGACTCCCCTTCGGCAGAGTCTACGAGCAGTACTTC. Its protein is CSARLPFGRVYEQYF.

This clonotype was seen many times. V and J are TRBV13 and TRBJ2-5, with D tentatively TRBD1 or TRBD2 (5 bases each). The V end lost 6 bases, the J end lost 5 bases, and 16 bases lay between the germline ends. This CDR3 comprises 14 residues. Germline V gene sequence: CDR1 PRHDT, CDR2 FYEKMQ (reference sequence). The CDR3 spells CASSPRDGGETQYF. CDR3 DNA: TGTGCCAGCAGTCCCCGGGACGGCGGGGAGACCCAGTACTTC.

At least ten counts were recorded for this clonotype. The chain is built from TRBV7-6 and TRBJ2-5, with 12 bases aligning to TRBD2. V shed 3 bases and J 7 bases; nucleotides not matched to a gene: 6. CDR1 SGHVS and CDR2 FNYEAQ come from the germline V gene. The CDR3 has 15 amino acids. In nucleotides, the CDR3 is TGTGCCAGCAGCTTCGCACTAGCGGGAGGCGGGACCCAGTACTTC. This translates into CASSFALAGGGTQYF.

The rearrangement uses TRBV7-2 and TRBJ2-7, with a possible D match to TRBD2 (6 bases). The germline V gene has CDR1 SGHTA and CDR2 FQGNSA. The V end was cut by 0 bases, the J end by 6 bases, with 15 bases between. The length of the CDR3 is 15 residues. The CDR3 reads CASSLATRRLGEQYF. The CDR3 nucleotides are TGTGCCAGCAGCTTAGCGACTAGGCGTCTAGGCGAGCAGTACTTC.

This chain joins TRBV5-1 and TRBJ2-2; D is ambiguous. This CDR3 is 14 amino acids long. Trimming removed 2 bases from V and 2 bases from J, with 7 bases in between. Looked up from germline, CDR1 is SGHRS and CDR2 is YFSETQ. CDR3 in amino acids: CASSLTANTGELFF. The CDR3, as DNA: TGCGCCAGCAGCTTAACAGCCAACACCGGGGAGCTGTTTTTT.

This clonotype was picked up many times. The chain combines TRBV7-9 with TRBJ2-3, with TRBD2 as a possible D gene (6 bases). Trimming stripped 8 bases from V and 3 bases from J, with 9 bases between. The V gene's germline CDR1 is SEHNR and CDR2 FQNEAQ (reference sequence). There are 12 residues in the CDR3. The CDR3 loop is CASGGRTDTQYF. The CDR3 DNA follows: TGTGCCAGCGGAGGGAGAACAGATACGCAGTATTTT. Together with reference TRBV7-9 and TRBJ2-3, the CDR3 gives the full variable domain: DTGVSQNPRHKITKRGQNVTFRCDPISEHNRLYWYRQTLGQGPEFLTYFQNEAQLEKSRLLSDRFSAERPKGSFSTLEIQRTEQGDSAMYLCASGGRTDTQYFGPGTRLTVL.

This clonotype has at least ten counts. The rearrangement links TRBV12-3 or TRBV12-4 to TRBJ2-7; maybe TRBD2 (6 bases). The CDR3 runs 16 residues. Trimming left V 2 bases short and J 0 bases short, with 14 bases between. The CDR3 sequence is CASSLRPGGTSYEQYF. CDR3 DNA sequence: TGTGCCAGCAGTTTAAGGCCGGGCGGGACCTCCTACGAGCAGTACTTC.

This clonotype was recorded a few times. At one of its ends the junction is not consistent with the germline gene, which may arise from a read error. The chain carries TRBV3-1 and TRBJ2-1; TRBD2 matches 8 bases. Looked up from germline, CDR1 is LGHDT and CDR2 is YNNKEL (reference sequence). This CDR3 is 12 amino acids long. In nucleotides, the CDR3 is TGTGCCAGCAGCCAAGATGAAGGACTAGCCTACTTC. Translated, it gives CASSQDEGLAYF.